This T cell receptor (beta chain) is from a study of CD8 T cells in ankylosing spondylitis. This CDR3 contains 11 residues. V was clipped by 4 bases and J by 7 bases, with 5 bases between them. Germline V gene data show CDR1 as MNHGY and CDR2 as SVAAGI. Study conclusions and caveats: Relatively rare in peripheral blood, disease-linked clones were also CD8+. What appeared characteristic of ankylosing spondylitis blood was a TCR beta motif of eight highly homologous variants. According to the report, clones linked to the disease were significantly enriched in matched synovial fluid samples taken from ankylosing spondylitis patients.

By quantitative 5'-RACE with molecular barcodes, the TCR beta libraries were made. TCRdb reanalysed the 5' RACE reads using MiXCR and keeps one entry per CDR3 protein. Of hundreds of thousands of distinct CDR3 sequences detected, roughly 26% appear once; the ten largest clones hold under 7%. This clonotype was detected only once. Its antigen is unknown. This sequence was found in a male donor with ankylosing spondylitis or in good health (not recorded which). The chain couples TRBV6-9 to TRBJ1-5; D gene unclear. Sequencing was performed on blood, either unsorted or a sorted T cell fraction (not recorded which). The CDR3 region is CASSSDQPQHF. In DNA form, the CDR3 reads TGTGCCAGCAGTTCCGACCAGCCCCAGCATTTT.